The rows below give T cell receptor beta chains drawn from one sample of a study of identical twins. TCRdb ran MiXCR on the 5' RACE reads and lists one entry per CDR3 protein. Among 300,000 to 400,000 distinct CDR3 sequences, about 12% were seen once, and the ten largest hold just over 7%. This same sample was also taken into another study, of yellow fever vaccine responses in identical twins.

What was sequenced was CD8+ T cells sorted from blood. The receptors come from a woman between 18 and 29 years old in good health. CDR3s include the opening cysteine and the closing phenylalanine or tryptophan. A D gene is named only where the DNA matches it firmly. Only some rows state a clone size, as once, few, many or a class for expanded clones.

>few|TRBV27|TRBJ2-3|TRBD2|17
TGTGCCAGCAGTTCTACCGAGCGGGGGGGTAGCACAGATACGCAGTATTTT
CASSSTERGGSTDTQYF
>few|TRBV7-9|TRBJ2-5|.|16
TGTGCCAGCAGTTTTCCGTCCGGGACATCCCAAGAGACCCAGTACTTC
CASSFPSGTSQETQYF
>.|TRBV5-1|TRBJ2-5|.|16
TGCGCCAGCAGTGCGACCCCAAGCGAGGGTTTGGAGACCCAGTACTTC
CASSATPSEGLETQYF
>.|TRBV11-2|TRBJ2-7|.|17
TGTGCCAGCAGCTTAGATCCCATGGTGGTGCTCCCCTACGAGCAGTACTTC
CASSLDPMVVLPYEQYF
>.|TRBV29-1|TRBJ2-4|TRBD1|15
TGCAGCGTTGAGGGGGACAGGCTAGCCAAAAACATTCAGTACTTC
CSVEGDRLAKNIQYF
>many|TRBV25-1|TRBJ2-3|.|15
TGTGCCAGCAGTGATGGCCCAGACACCACAGATACGCAGTATTTT
CASSDGPDTTDTQYF
>few|TRBV20-1|TRBJ2-3|TRBD2|17
TGCAGTGCTAGAGAAGCCCCACTAGCGGGAGGCACAGATACGCAGTATTTT
CSAREAPLAGGTDTQYF
>.|TRBV20-1|TRBJ2-2|TRBD1|16
TGCAGTGCTAGAGATTGGGGGACAGCGAACACCGGGGAGCTGTTTTTT
CSARDWGTANTGELFF
>many|TRBV5-1|TRBJ1-1|TRBD1|13
TGCGCCAGCAGCCAGGACAGGGTCTCTGAAGCTTTCTTT
CASSQDRVSEAFF
>few|TRBV2|TRBJ1-1|.|13
TGTGCCAGCGGCGACCATTTTGGAACTGAAGCTTTCTTT
CASGDHFGTEAFF
>.|TRBV7-9|TRBJ2-7|TRBD2|15
TGTGCCAGCAGCTCCCGGACTAGCGGGGGGCGCGAGCAGTACTTC
CASSSRTSGGREQYF
>.|TRBV3-1|TRBJ2-1|TRBD2|17
TGTGCCAGCAGCCAAGAGAGCGGGAGAAGGGCCTACAATGAGCAGTTCTTC
CASSQESGRRAYNEQFF
>.|TRBV3-1|TRBJ2-2|.|13
TGTGCCAGCAGCCAAGAGTCGACCGGGGAGCTGTTTTTT
CASSQESTGELFF
>.|TRBV28|TRBJ2-2|.|15
TGTGCCAGCAGTTCCCCCGGGAGATCACCGGGGGAGCTGTTTTTT
CASSSPGRSPGELFF
>few|TRBV27|TRBJ1-4|TRBD1|17
TGTGCCAGCACCCTAAGGGACAGTCGGGGAACTAATGAAAAACTGTTTTTT
CASTLRDSRGTNEKLFF
>few|TRBV4-1|TRBJ1-5|.|18
TGCGCCAGCAGCCAAGATGGGGGCTGGCGCGGGGCCAATCAGCCCCAGCATTTT
CASSQDGGWRGANQPQHF
>.|TRBV6-5|TRBJ2-5|TRBD1|15
TGTGCCAGCAGTTCTCGGACAGGGGGCCCAGAGACCCAGTACTTC
CASSSRTGGPETQYF
>few|TRBV4-1|TRBJ2-1|TRBD2|17
TGCGCCAGCAGCCCGAACCCACTAGCGCAAGCATACAATGAGCAGTTCTTC
CASSPNPLAQAYNEQFF
>few|TRBV7-2|TRBJ2-3|TRBD2|16
TGTGCCAGCAGCCCCAGGGGACTAGCGGCTATGGATACGCAGTATTTT
CASSPRGLAAMDTQYF
>few|TRBV28|TRBJ2-1|.|16
TGTGCCAGCAGTTTTGATAGCGGAAGCTCCTACAATGAGCAGTTCTTC
CASSFDSGSSYNEQFF
>.|TRBV6-1|TRBJ2-7|.|13
TGTGCCAGCAGTGATACGGGACCGCCGGAGCAGTACTTC
CASSDTGPPEQYF
>many|TRBV29-1|TRBJ2-7|.|13
TGCAGCGTTGAAGATCACAGCACCTACGAGCAGTACTTC
CSVEDHSTYEQYF
>.|TRBV12-3/TRBV12-4|TRBJ2-2|TRBD1|15
TGTGCCAGCAGTCTCGGACAGGGGGCAATCGGGGAGCTGTTTTTT
CASSLGQGAIGELFF
>.|TRBV4-1|TRBJ2-5|.|14
TGCGCCAGCAGCCAAGACGGGCTAGAGGGGACCCAGTACTTC
CASSQDGLEGTQYF
>.|TRBV18|TRBJ2-3|TRBD1|15
TGTGCCAGCGGCCGGAGACAGGGCCTCACAGATACGCAGTATTTT
CASGRRQGLTDTQYF
>many|TRBV12-3/TRBV12-4|TRBJ2-5|.|12
TGTGCCAGCAGTCCCCAGCGGGAGACCCAGTACTTC
CASSPQRETQYF
>.|TRBV5-6|TRBJ2-1|TRBD1|17
TGTGCCAGCAGCCCCAGAGCTGACAGGGTTCGCTACAATGAGCAGTTCTTC
CASSPRADRVRYNEQFF
>.|TRBV20-1|TRBJ2-1|TRBD1|14
TGCAGTGCCCCAGGGGGCGCCCAATTTGTGGAGCAGTTCTTC
CSAPGGAQFVEQFF
>many|TRBV29-1|TRBJ2-5|TRBD2|15
TGCAGCGTTGAAGGAAGCGGGAGGTCGACGGAGACCCAGTACTTC
CSVEGSGRSTETQYF
>.|TRBV7-6|TRBJ2-6|.|17
TGTGCCAGCAGCTTAAAACATACCGAGTTTGGGGCCAACGTCCTGACTTTC
CASSLKHTEFGANVLTF
>.|TRBV6-1|TRBJ2-4|TRBD2|14
TGTGCCAGCGGGGCGGGAGTTCGCGAAAACATTCAGTACTTC
CASGAGVRENIQYF
>few|TRBV7-9|TRBJ2-7|.|13
TGTGCCACCAAGACAGAGAGCTCCTACGAGCAGTACTTC
CATKTESSYEQYF
>.|TRBV7-9|TRBJ1-6|.|16
TGTGCCAGCAGCCAACCCCAGGGAGGCTCTAATTCACCCCTCCACTTT
CASSQPQGGSNSPLHF
>many|TRBV12-3/TRBV12-4|TRBJ2-3|.|17
TGTGCCAGCAGTCCAAACCCCTCGAGCGGGTTGGCAGATACGCAGTATTTT
CASSPNPSSGLADTQYF
>many|TRBV6-1|TRBJ2-1|TRBD2|15
TGTGCCAGCAGTGCTCTAGCGGTCTCCTACAATGAGCAGTTCTTC
CASSALAVSYNEQFF
>many|TRBV4-1|TRBJ2-4|.|15
TGCGCCAGCAGCCAATCTGAAATTTCCGGGAACATTCAGTACTTC
CASSQSEISGNIQYF
>.|TRBV9|TRBJ2-1|.|11
TGTGCCAGCAGCGTAGGGATTGAGCAGTTCTTC
CASSVGIEQFF
>many|TRBV27|TRBJ2-1|.|16
TGTGCCAGCAGTTTCATAGCGGCGCCCTCCTACAATGAGCAGTTCTTC
CASSFIAAPSYNEQFF
>few|TRBV21-1|TRBJ2-3|.|18
TGTGCCAGCAGCAATTTGATCCTAGCTTCAGACAGAACAGATACGCAGTATTTT
CASSNLILASDRTDTQYF
>many|TRBV3-1|TRBJ2-5|.|13
TGTGCCAGCAGCCACGAGACTAGGGAGACCCAGTACTTC
CASSHETRETQYF